Detailed here is one TCR beta chain. The germline V gene has CDR1 SGHRS and CDR2 YFSETQ. There are 13 residues in the CDR3. The V end was cut by 0 bases, the J end by 4 bases, with 7 bases between. Membership in each cohort depended on participant-reported clinical history. Original processing notes: Quantification of nucleated cells was approximated via reference gene primer amplification. TCRdb's table, derived via immunoSEQ multiplex PCR, lists solely in-frame clones and lacks some. The V and J calls and clone size are taken from that table; D and trimming were inferred from the DNA. The sample records around 200,000 clones, around 85% being singletons. The sample comes from a study of blood T cell repertoires in COVID-19. About the study: Sample material is recorded as cDNA or gDNA derived from T cells, B-cell-depleted T cells, or PBMCs.

The specimen sequenced was PBMCs or T cells enriched from blood (not recorded which). The chain links TRBV5-1 to TRBJ1-2; D not resolved. The sequence derives from a woman aged 25 to 39 who had recovered from COVID-19. This CDR3 reads CASSLEELYGYTF. Here the CDR3 DNA reads TGCGCCAGCAGCTTGGAAGAGCTCTATGGCTACACCTTC.